This T cell receptor beta chain emerged from a study of shared clonotypes between healthy human individuals. Study findings and constraints: Rarefaction showed that sequencing of sorted subsets was incomplete (despite large depth).

This clone was observed a single time. The antigen remains unidentified. TCRdb keeps only in-frame clones here, not all; method: immunoSEQ multiplex PCR. Found here are about 2,200,000 clones, approximately 94% of them singletons; the top ten hold under 2%. In germline, CDR1 is SQVTM, CDR2 ANQGSEA. The CDR3 runs to 13 residues. Trimming removed 6 bases from V and 5 bases from J; junction bases left unmatched: 5. Naive CD8 cells lacked CD45RO and underwent positive selection for CCR7, leaving out terminally differentiated effector memory CD45RA+ cells. V and J are TRBV29-1 and TRBJ2-5; 11 bases line up with TRBD1. The sequenced material came from naive CD8+ T cells from PBMCs. The receptor's source is a man aged 18-30 years in good health. Some clones in this sample may be carry-over from other donors' samples. The CDR3: CSVGQGARETQYF. The DNA for the CDR3 is TGCAGCGTCGGACAGGGGGCACGGGAGACCCAGTACTTC. The entire variable domain, with the rest obtained from reference TRBV29-1 and TRBJ2-5, is as follows: SAVISQKPSRDICQRGTSLTIQCQVDSQVTMMFWYRQQPGQSLTLIATANQGSEATYESGFVIDKFPISRPNLTFSTLTVSNMSPEDSSIYLCSVGQGARETQYFGPGTRLLVL.